The 6 T cell receptor beta chains below were found in one sample sequenced in a study of beta chain features in type 1 diabetes. Expressed TCRB transcripts were sequenced because the entire RNA isolate underwent reverse transcription. Produced via immunoSEQ multiplex PCR; TCRdb's table is partial and in-frame only. Counted here are over 350,000 clones, around 16% occurring once; the ten biggest clones make up 0.019%. The sequenced sample was naive CD4+ T cells from blood. These TCRs come from a woman in her late teens or twenties in good health.

This chain uses TRBV4-3 with TRBJ2-3; 14 nucleotides agree with TRBD2. From germline, CDR1 is LGHNA and CDR2 YSLEER. V gave up 0 bases and J gave up 2 bases; unmatched junction bases: 4. The CDR3 is 18 residues long. The CDR3 spells CASSQEGLAGGVTDTQYF. The CDR3 DNA is TGCGCCAGCAGCCAAGAAGGACTAGCGGGAGGAGTCACAGATACGCAGTATTTT.

The V gene is TRBV15, the J gene TRBJ2-7, with TRBD1 matching over 10 bases. V dropped 3 bases and J dropped 4; count of bases not matched to a gene: 6. The CDR3 contains 15 residues. The germline CDR1 and CDR2 sequences are LNHNV and YYDKDF (reference sequence). CDR3 nucleotides: TGTGCCACCAGCAGGGACCGGGACAGGGGATACGAGCAGTACTTC. The encoded protein is CATSRDRDRGYEQYF.

The rearrangement uses TRBV11-3 and TRBJ2-3, with D perhaps TRBD2 (5 bases). The CDR3 has 13 amino acids. Between the trimmed V and J ends, which lost 6 bases and 3 bases, there was a span of 10 bases. Germline V gene sequence: CDR1 SGHNT, CDR2 YENEEA. The CDR3 region is CASSLRETDTQYF. The CDR3 nucleotides are TGTGCCAGCAGTCTACGGGAAACAGATACGCAGTATTTT.

This clone was seen only a few times. The chain combines TRBV28 with TRBJ2-7; 8 nucleotides match TRBD1. CDR3 length: 13 amino acids. Looked up from germline, CDR1 is MDHEN and CDR2 is SYDVKM. V lost 6 bases and J lost 2; bases outside the gene matches: 3. Here the CDR3 reads CASRQGAPYEQYF. The CDR3 DNA follows: TGTGCCAGCAGGCAGGGGGCCCCCTACGAGCAGTACTTC.

The chain links TRBV28 to TRBJ2-3; 8 bases line up with TRBD2. CDR1 and CDR2 from the germline V gene are MDHEN and SYDVKM. The CDR3 spans 18 residues. Trimming at V came to 5 bases and at J to 4 bases, leaving 17 bases not matched to a gene. The CDR3 loop reads CASSPTLGAGVFPDTQYF. CDR3 nucleotide sequence: TGTGCCAGCAGTCCCACCTTAGGAGCGGGAGTTTTCCCAGATACGCAGTATTTT. Filled out from reference TRBV28 and TRBJ2-3, the complete variable domain reads DVKVTQSSRYLVKRTGEKVFLECVQDMDHENMFWYRQDPGLGLRLIYFSYDVKMKEKGDIPEGYSVSREKKERFSLILESASTNQTSMYLCASSPTLGAGVFPDTQYFGPGTRLTVL.

This clone was seen a few times. This chain connects TRBV28 to TRBJ2-7, with 11 bases that match TRBD2. This CDR3 region has 15 residues. The V and J ends lost 5 bases and 2 bases, in that order; junction bases with no gene match: 5. In germline, CDR1 is MDHEN, CDR2 SYDVKM. This CDR3 is CASSPPTSGTYEQYF. For the CDR3, the DNA is TGTGCCAGCAGTCCCCCGACTAGCGGGACCTACGAGCAGTACTTC.